These 31 T cell receptor beta chains were all obtained from the same sample, sequenced in a study of breast tumors, draining lymph nodes, adjacent tissues. TCRdb redid the calling of the multiplex PCR reads with MiXCR, one entry per CDR3 protein. The profile covers around 130,000 distinct CDR3 sequences, with 15% to 20% appearing a single time and under 4.5% taken by the ten largest. Breast cancer patients provided tissue from their axillary draining lymph nodes. Sequenced sample: axillary lymph node tissue. These receptors came from a female donor with breast cancer. Some clones in this sample may be carry-over from other donors' samples.

In the case of this clonotype: With a much larger clone just one base away, this may be a read error. The rearrangement uses TRBV6-6 and TRBJ2-3; D uncertain. Looked up from germline, CDR1 is MNHNY and CDR2 is SVGAGI (reference sequence). Trimming removed 5 bases from V and 6 bases from J, with 9 bases in between. The CDR3 has 12 amino acids. The CDR3 nucleotides are TGTGCCAGCAGTGCACCAGCGGATACGCAGTATTTT. This encodes CASSAPADTQYF.

This clonotype was counted at least ten times. The chain recombines TRBV5-6 with TRBJ2-1; weak D call: TRBD1 (6 bases). This CDR3 comprises 13 residues. Trimming left V 4 bases short and J 4 bases short, with 9 bases between. Germline V gives CDR1 SGHDT, CDR2 YYEEEE. The CDR3 DNA is TGTGCCAGCAGCCGGGACATTTACAATGAGCAGTTCTTC. Amino acid sequence: CASSRDIYNEQFF.

The chain carries TRBV5-4 and TRBJ2-1, with 9 bases lining up with TRBD1. The CDR3 contains 14 residues. V dropped 9 bases and J dropped 9; count of bases not matched to a gene: 13. Per germline, CDR1 SGHNT and CDR2 YYREEE (reference sequence). CDR3 amino acids: CATTRTGDHSEQFF. CDR3 DNA: TGTGCCACCACTAGGACAGGGGATCACAGTGAGCAGTTCTTC.

This clonotype appeared many times. The rearrangement links TRBV5-1 to TRBJ2-1, with 11 nucleotides matching TRBD1. V was pared by 3 bases and J by 8 bases, with 4 bases of the junction left unmatched. The CDR3 extends over 14 amino acids. Germline CDR1 and CDR2: SGHRS and YFSETQ. The CDR3 is CASSWGTGGDEQFF. As DNA, the CDR3 is TGCGCCAGCAGCTGGGGGACAGGGGGTGATGAGCAGTTCTTC. Based on the CDR3 plus reference TRBV5-1 and TRBJ2-1, the full variable domain is KAGVTQTPRYLIKTRGQQVTLSCSPISGHRSVSWYQQTPGQGLQFLFEYFSETQRNKGNFPGRFSGRQFSNSRSEMNVSTLELGDSALYLCASSWGTGGDEQFFGPGTRLTVL.

The chain joins TRBV10-3 to TRBJ1-1, with a weak D call TRBD1 (5 bases). The CDR3 sequence is 14 residues long. V was pared by 4 bases and J by 5 bases, with 14 bases between. Germline V gives CDR1 ENHRY, CDR2 SYGVKD. The CDR3 sequence is CAISGTHSGTEAFF. The DNA of the CDR3 is TGTGCCATCAGTGGGACACACAGTGGGACTGAAGCTTTCTTT.

This clonotype has at least ten counts. This chain connects TRBV19 to TRBJ1-5; TRBD1 agrees at 7 bases. The CDR3 covers 14 residues. After removal of 9 bases from V and 5 bases from J, the junction contained 10 bases not matched to a gene. Germline-derived CDR1 and CDR2 are LNHDA and SQIVND (reference sequence). CDR3 protein: CASDPGQTHQPQHF. The CDR3 DNA sequence: TGTGCCAGCGACCCGGGACAGACGCATCAGCCCCAGCATTTT.

The table lists this clonotype with many counts. This chain joins TRBV29-1 and TRBJ2-3, with D unclear. The germline V gene has CDR1 SQVTM and CDR2 ANQGSEA. The CDR3 has 12 amino acids. V was shortened by 7 bases and J by 2 bases, with 10 bases between the two germline ends. CDR3 bases: TGCAGCGGCTTGACCCCCACAGATACGCAGTATTTT. Amino acid sequence: CSGLTPTDTQYF.

This clonotype was seen only once. Given a much more abundant clone one base away, this may be a read error. The V and J genes are TRBV4-1 and TRBJ2-6; D may be TRBD1 (6 bases). The CDR3 is 15 amino acids. Germline V gene data show CDR1 as MGHRA and CDR2 as YSYEKL. CDR3 sequence (DNA): TGCACCAGCAGCCAAGAAACAGGGGGGGCCAACGTCCTGACTTTC. Its protein product is CTSSQETGGANVLTF.

This sequence joins TRBV28 and TRBJ2-7, with D possibly matching TRBD1 (5 bases). This CDR3 contains 16 residues. Trimming shortened V by 7 bases and J by 6 bases, and 25 bases separated the two germline ends. Germline CDR1 and CDR2: MDHEN and SYDVKM. The DNA of the CDR3 is TGTGCCAGCACTTCCTGGGGCGGCGGAGAGCTAGGCGAGCAGTACTTC. It codes for CASTSWGGGELGEQYF.

This clonotype was seen many times. The chain couples TRBV3-1 to TRBJ1-2, with D perhaps TRBD1 (5 bases). Trimming pared 7 bases from V and 8 bases from J, leaving 11 bases between. Germline V lookup: CDR1 LGHDT, CDR2 YNNKEL (reference sequence). There are 11 residues in the CDR3. DNA for the CDR3: TGTGCCAGCAAGGGGACCGGCGGCTACACCTTC. Its protein product is CASKGTGGYTF.

This clonotype was counted ten times or more. The CDR3 nucleotides are TGCAGTGCTAGAGAGCAGGGAGGGGGTTATGGCTACACCTTC. This translates into CSAREQGGGYGYTF. The chain is built from TRBV20-1 and TRBJ1-2; D possibly corresponds to TRBD1 (6 bases). The CDR3 has 14 residues. Germline assignment: CDR1 DFQATT and CDR2 SNEGSKA (reference sequence). Trimming pared 0 bases from V and 5 bases from J, leaving 13 bases between.

This clonotype was seen repeatedly, ten times or more. This chain links TRBV18 with TRBJ2-5, with D tentatively TRBD2 (6 bases). Trimming took 0 bases from V and 5 from J, leaving 13 bases between them. Germline CDR1 and CDR2: KGHSH and LQKENI. This CDR3 spans 15 amino acids. This chain's CDR3 is CASSPPNRGAETQYF. As DNA, the CDR3 is TGTGCCAGCTCACCACCGAACCGCGGGGCCGAGACCCAGTACTTC.

This clonotype was observed a few times. A much more abundant neighbour one base away suggests this may be a read error. This CDR3 is missing its conserved last phenylalanine or tryptophan, likely due to a read error. This chain uses TRBV19 with TRBJ2-3; D ambiguous. In germline, CDR1 is LNHDA, CDR2 SQIVND (reference sequence). Between the trimmed V and J ends, which lost 3 bases and 1 base, there was a span of 14 bases. This CDR3 is built from 16 residues. CDR3 in amino acids: CASSITPNTGTDTQYL. The CDR3 DNA follows: TGTGCCAGTAGTATCACCCCCAACACGGGCACAGATACGCAGTATCTT.

CDR3 in amino acids: CASSFNKGQGGTEAFF. The CDR3 bases are TGCGCCAGCAGCTTCAATAAGGGACAGGGAGGAACTGAAGCTTTCTTT. The rearrangement uses TRBV5-1 and TRBJ1-1, with TRBD1 matching over 9 bases. V shed 2 bases and J 5 bases; nucleotides not matched to a gene: 10. The CDR3 runs 16 residues. Germline V gene lookup returns CDR1 SGHRS and CDR2 YFSETQ. The complete variable domain, with remaining parts taken from reference TRBV5-1 and TRBJ1-1, reads KAGVTQTPRYLIKTRGQQVTLSCSPISGHRSVSWYQQTPGQGLQFLFEYFSETQRNKGNFPGRFSGRQFSNSRSEMNVSTLELGDSALYLCASSFNKGQGGTEAFFGQGTRLTVV.

About this clonotype: Possible read error: a much larger clone is one base away. This chain connects TRBV5-5 to TRBJ2-2, with TRBD2 matching 10 bases. The CDR3 is 17 amino acids. Germline assignment: CDR1 SGHKS and CDR2 YYEKEE (reference sequence). The DNA for the CDR3 is TGTGCCAGCAGCTTGGATAGGACTAGCGGTTACACCGGGGAGCTGTCTTTT. The encoded protein is CASSLDRTSGYTGELSF.

This clonotype was seen repeatedly, ten times or more. V gene TRBV7-3 combines with J gene TRBJ1-2; TRBD1 matches 8 bases. This CDR3 contains 14 residues. Germline V lookup: CDR1 SGHTA, CDR2 FQGTGA. V was pared by 5 bases and J by 6 bases, with 8 bases of the junction left unmatched. In DNA, the CDR3 is TGTGCCAGCAGCCCCGGACAGGGATTCGATGGCTACACCTTC. Amino acid sequence: CASSPGQGFDGYTF. Full variable domain (missing parts from reference TRBV7-3 and TRBJ1-2): GAGVSQTPSNKVTEKGKYVELRCDPISGHTALYWYRQSLGQGPEFLIYFQGTGAADDSGLPNDRFFAVRPEGSVSTLKIQRTERGDSAVYLCASSPGQGFDGYTFGSGTRLTVV.

This clonotype has at least ten counts. The rearrangement joins TRBV12-3 or TRBV12-4 to TRBJ1-2, with a possible D match to TRBD1 (5 bases). The V and J ends lost 6 bases and 8 bases respectively, with 28 bases between them. The CDR3 sequence is 17 residues long. CDR3 DNA: TGTGCCAGCAGCAGAACCTATTACAGGCCCGCTTCGGGAGGCTACACCTTC. It yields the protein CASSRTYYRPASGGYTF.

This clonotype was recorded many times. The chain combines TRBV6-1 with TRBJ2-7; 7 bases fit TRBD2. The CDR3 sequence is 15 residues long. V gave up 6 bases and J gave up 3 bases; unmatched junction bases: 11. CDR1 and CDR2 (germline): MNHNS, SASEGT. The CDR3 loop is CASSFSEGGSYEQYF. CDR3 bases: TGTGCCAGCAGCTTTTCCGAGGGCGGGAGCTACGAGCAGTACTTC.

This clonotype was seen only a few times. The chain recombines TRBV7-8 with TRBJ1-1; D is possibly TRBD1 (5 bases). V lost 1 base and J lost 1, with 7 bases in between. CDR1 and CDR2 (germline): SGHVS, FQNEAQ. CDR3 length: 14 amino acids. CDR3 DNA sequence: TGTGCCAGCAGCTTAGTGGGGCAGAACACTGAAGCTTTCTTT. Translated: CASSLVGQNTEAFF. The entire variable domain, with the rest obtained from reference TRBV7-8 and TRBJ1-1, is as follows: GAGVSQSPRYKVAKRGQDVALRCDPISGHVSLFWYQQALGQGPEFLTYFQNEAQLDKSGLPSDRFFAERPEGSVSTLKIQRTQQEDSAVYLCASSLVGQNTEAFFGQGTRLTVV.

This clonotype was counted only a few times. The chain's CDR3 is CASSPRAESYGYTF. CDR3 nucleotide sequence: TGTGCCAGCAGCCCTCGGGCAGAAAGCTATGGCTACACCTTC. The chain has TRBV2 and TRBJ1-2; D ambiguous. This CDR3 spans 14 amino acids. The V end lost 6 bases, the J end lost 4 bases, and 15 bases lay between the germline ends. Germline assignment: CDR1 SNHLY and CDR2 FYNNEI.

The rearrangement links TRBV6-5 to TRBJ2-1; TRBD1 aligns across 9 bases. This CDR3 is built from 14 residues. Germline trimming cut 8 bases from V and 7 bases from J; bases unmatched to any gene: 9. Germline CDR1 reads MNHEY; CDR2 reads SVGAGI. The CDR3 sequence is CASRYRGRSNEQFF. CDR3 DNA sequence: TGTGCCAGCCGATACAGGGGGCGCAGTAATGAGCAGTTCTTC.

This clonotype appeared many times. The chain recombines TRBV6-1 with TRBJ1-5; tentatively, D is TRBD1 (5 bases). The germline gives CDR1 MNHNS, CDR2 SASEGT. The CDR3 loop spans 13 amino acids. Trimming stripped 3 bases from V and 4 bases from J, with 7 bases between. CDR3 in DNA: TGTGCCAGCAGTGACAGGGTTAATCAGCCCCAGCATTTT. Encoded protein: CASSDRVNQPQHF.

The chain is built from TRBV27 and TRBJ2-1; TRBD2 is a possible D gene (7 bases). The CDR3 is made up of 16 amino acids. Germline CDR1 MNHEY, CDR2 SMNVEV (reference sequence). V lost 5 bases to trimming and J lost 5 bases, with 19 bases between them. The CDR3 DNA reads TGTGCCAGCAGTCCTATCTGGGCGGGGGCCCACAATGAGCAGTTCTTC. It yields the protein CASSPIWAGAHNEQFF.

As regards this clonotype: The junction and the germline gene differ at one end; a read error may be behind it. This chain uses TRBV6-6 with TRBJ2-7; 13 nucleotides match TRBD2. The germline V gene has CDR1 MNHNY and CDR2 SVGAGI (reference sequence). CDR3 length: 15 residues. CDR3 amino acids: CASSLGLAGTYKQYF. The DNA of the CDR3 is TGTGCCAGCAGCCTGGGACTAGCGGGGACCTACAAGCAGTACTTC.

There are many counts of this clonotype. This chain joins TRBV9 and TRBJ2-3; 9 nucleotides line up with TRBD2. V gave up 2 bases and J gave up 2 bases; unmatched junction bases: 9. The CDR3 length is 17 residues. In germline, CDR1 is SGDLS, CDR2 YYNGEE. Here the CDR3 reads CASSVSAGLAPTDTQYF. CDR3 bases: TGTGCCAGCAGCGTTTCTGCGGGACTAGCTCCCACAGATACGCAGTATTTT.

This clonotype was recorded at least ten times. The chain couples TRBV7-3 to TRBJ2-7; TRBD1 agrees at 10 bases. V shed 0 bases and J 5 bases; nucleotides not matched to a gene: 4. Germline CDR1 is SGHTA and CDR2 is FQGTGA. There are 15 residues in the CDR3. CDR3 sequence (DNA): TGTGCCAGCAGCTTAACCGGGACAGGGGCCCACGAGCAGTACTTC. This codes for CASSLTGTGAHEQYF.

This clonotype was detected only a few times. This may come from a read error, since a much larger clone is one base off. This chain uses TRBV7-9 with TRBJ2-7; D is undetermined. The CDR3 loop spans 14 amino acids. The ends were cut back, 1 base at V and 6 bases at J, with 13 bases in the middle. Looked up from germline, CDR1 is SEHNR and CDR2 is FQNEAQ (reference sequence). In nucleotides, the CDR3 is TGTGCCAGCAGCTTAGTAGGTACCAACTGCGAGCAGTACTTC. Translated, it gives CASSLVGTNCEQYF.

At least ten counts were recorded for this clonotype. This chain joins TRBV20-1 and TRBJ2-2; TRBD2 aligns across 9 bases. V shed 6 bases and J 4 bases; nucleotides not matched to a gene: 12. Germline lookup yields CDR1 DFQATT and CDR2 SNEGSKA (reference sequence). The CDR3 loop spans 16 amino acids. The DNA for the CDR3 is TGCAGTGCCGTAGGGTGGCGGGGGGGAAGCACCGGGGAGCTGTTTTTT. Its protein product is CSAVGWRGGSTGELFF.

Ten or more counts support this clonotype. V and J are TRBV6-5 and TRBJ2-7; TRBD1 matches 7 bases. Germline CDR1 reads MNHEY; CDR2 reads SVGAGI. The CDR3 totals 17 residues. Unmatched junction bases numbered 13, after V lost 5 bases and J lost 0 bases. The CDR3 bases are TGTGCCAGCAGTCAGTCCGCACCGGGACAGAGCTCCTACGAGCAGTACTTC. It yields the protein CASSQSAPGQSSYEQYF.

Notes on this clonotype: This clone may be a read error of a much larger clone one base away. The chain employs TRBV27 and TRBJ1-6; D unresolved. Trimming cost V 6 bases and J 9 bases, with 18 bases left between them. Germline V gene sequence: CDR1 MNHEY, CDR2 SMNVEV (reference sequence). CDR3 length equals 15 residues. CDR3 sequence: CASSSPPALSSPLHF. Here the CDR3 DNA reads TGTGCCAGCAGCTCCCCGCCAGCACTTAGTTCACCCCTCCACTTT.

This clonotype came up a few times. This sequence may be a read error, since a much larger clone differs from it by one base. J is TRBJ2-1 and V is TRBV20-1; TRBD2 agrees at 11 bases. The CDR3 runs 20 residues. The V segment lost 1 base and the J segment 13 bases; nucleotides outside the gene matches: 27. Per germline, CDR1 DFQATT and CDR2 SNEGSKA (reference sequence). The CDR3 protein is CSARGIFNDKLAGDGKNQFF. CDR3 sequence (DNA): TGCAGTGCTAGAGGTATTTTCAACGACAAACTAGCGGGAGACGGAAAAAACCAGTTCTTC.